This T cell receptor beta chain was observed in a study of shared clonotypes between healthy human individuals. Broader study findings: Sharing across four donors was highest in naive CD4 (roughly 5%) and lowest in memory CD8 (roughly 0.4%). What naive subsets generally showed was a larger estimated richness than memory subsets showed.

Terminally differentiated effector memory CD45RA+ cells were left out of the naive CD8 fraction, which was CD45RO-negative and positively selected for CCR7. Germline-derived CDR1 and CDR2 are ENHRY and SYGVKD. V lost 9 bases and J 3 bases, leaving 3 bases between the germline ends. There are 9 residues in the CDR3. Profiling relied on immunoSEQ multiplex PCR, and the TCRdb table lists in-frame clones only, not all of them. The data show about 2.2 million clones, about 94% seen once. This clone was counted a single time. What it binds is not known. The sample taken for sequencing was naive CD8+ T cells from PBMCs. The chain combines TRBV10-3 with TRBJ2-7; no clear D. The TCR sequence derives from a man aged 18 to 29 in good health. Some clones in this sample may be carry-over from other donors' samples. The CDR3 region is CAMGYEQYF. The CDR3 nucleotides are TGTGCCATGGGCTACGAGCAGTACTTC.